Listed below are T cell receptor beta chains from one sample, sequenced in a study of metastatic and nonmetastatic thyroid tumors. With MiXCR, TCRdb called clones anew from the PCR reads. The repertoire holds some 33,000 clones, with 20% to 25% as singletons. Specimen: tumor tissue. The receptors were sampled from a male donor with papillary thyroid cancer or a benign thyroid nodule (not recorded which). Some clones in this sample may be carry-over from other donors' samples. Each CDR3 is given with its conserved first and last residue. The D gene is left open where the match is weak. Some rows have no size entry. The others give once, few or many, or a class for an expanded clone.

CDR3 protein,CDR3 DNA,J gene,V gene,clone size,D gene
CASRPPRLAGTTGELFF,TGTGCCAGTAGACCGCCCCGGCTAGCGGGAACCACCGGGGAGCTGTTTTTT,TRBJ2-2,TRBV19,many,TRBD2
CASSSTVSWDLFF,TGTGCCAGCAGTTCGACAGTATCCTGGGATCTGTTTTTT,TRBJ2-2,TRBV28,NA,NA
CASSRLGRQETQYF,TGTGCCAGCAGCCGTCTAGGGCGGCAAGAGACCCAGTACTTC,TRBJ2-5,TRBV6-1,NA,NA
CASSGESSYNEQFF,TGTGCCAGCAGTGGAGAAAGCTCCTACAATGAGCAGTTCTTC,TRBJ2-1,TRBV12-3/TRBV12-4,large,NA
CASLGRGMSSYNEQFF,TGTGCCAGTTTGGGGAGGGGGATGAGCTCCTACAATGAGCAGTTCTTC,TRBJ2-1,TRBV28,many,NA
CSAVEVTDVYYEQYF,TGCAGTGCTGTAGAAGTGACAGACGTTTACTACGAGCAGTACTTC,TRBJ2-7,TRBV20-1,NA,NA
CASSQDFLKAEQLNEQFF,TGTGCCAGCAGCCAAGATTTCTTAAAAGCGGAACAACTCAATGAGCAGTTCTTC,TRBJ2-1,TRBV3-1,many,NA
CASTDRAGNTIYF,TGTGCCAGCACAGACAGGGCTGGAAACACCATATATTTT,TRBJ1-3,TRBV6-1,few,TRBD1
CASSDSGAGELFF,TGTGCCAGCAGTGACTCGGGAGCCGGGGAGCTGTTTTTT,TRBJ2-2,TRBV6-4,NA,NA
CSAEIAGGGGAETQYF,TGCAGTGCTGAAATAGCGGGAGGAGGGGGGGCGGAGACCCAGTACTTC,TRBJ2-5,TRBV20-1,many,TRBD2
CASRSPEQGAYTQYF,TGTGCCAGCCGCTCCCCGGAACAGGGGGCATATACGCAGTATTTT,TRBJ2-3,TRBV6-2/TRBV6-3,few,TRBD1
CATSRGLGTAINEKLFF,TGTGCCACCAGCAGGGGGTTAGGGACAGCCATTAATGAAAAACTGTTTTTT,TRBJ1-4,TRBV15,many,TRBD1
CAWSVQGASTDTQYF,TGTGCCTGGAGTGTACAAGGGGCTAGCACAGATACGCAGTATTTT,TRBJ2-3,TRBV30,many,NA
CASSRQNSGNTIYF,TGTGCCAGCAGCCGGCAGAACTCTGGAAACACCATATATTTT,TRBJ1-3,TRBV3-1,NA,NA
CAITPGTRPYEQYF,TGTGCCATCACCCCCGGGACACGACCCTACGAGCAGTACTTC,TRBJ2-7,TRBV6-2/TRBV6-3,medium-sized,NA
CASSRTGTTREQYF,TGTGCCAGCAGCCGTACCGGGACTACTCGCGAGCAGTACTTC,TRBJ2-7,TRBV27,few,TRBD2
CASSTNGGRLTQYF,TGTGCCAGCAGCACGAACGGGGGTCGCCTGACCCAGTACTTC,TRBJ2-5,TRBV28,few,NA
CSGSTAGGNTGELFF,TGCAGCGGGAGTACAGCGGGAGGGAACACCGGGGAGCTGTTCTTC,TRBJ2-1,TRBV29-1,NA,TRBD2
CASQQSAGGLGYGYTF,TGTGCCAGTCAACAAAGCGCAGGGGGGCTCGGCTATGGCTACACCTTC,TRBJ1-2,TRBV19,medium-sized,TRBD1
CASSHGGAYELDTEAFF,TGCGCCAGCAGCCATGGGGGGGCATATGAGTTGGACACTGAAGCTTTCTTT,TRBJ1-1,TRBV4-1,NA,NA
CSVLGGLYEQYF,TGCAGTGTCCTGGGCGGCCTCTACGAGCAGTACTTC,TRBJ2-7,TRBV20-1,NA,NA
CATGGGRNQPQHF,TGTGCCACCGGGGGGGGGAGAAATCAGCCCCAGCATTTT,TRBJ1-5,TRBV15,many,NA
CAISESIRGRETQYF,TGTGCCATCAGTGAGTCGATTAGGGGCCGGGAGACCCAGTACTTC,TRBJ2-5,TRBV10-3,many,NA
CASSIGGSGLPYNEQFF,TGTGCCAGTAGCATAGGCGGAAGCGGGCTCCCCTACAATGAGCAGTTCTTC,TRBJ2-1,TRBV19,NA,NA
CSARRGTGPNQPQHF,TGCAGTGCTAGAAGAGGGACGGGGCCTAATCAGCCCCAGCATTTT,TRBJ1-5,TRBV20-1,many,NA
CASSESRSSGVHEQFF,TGCGCCAGCAGTGAGTCTAGGTCCAGCGGAGTGCATGAGCAGTTCTTC,TRBJ2-1,TRBV10-1,NA,NA
CASSLDRGYEQYF,TGCGCCAGCAGCTTGGACAGGGGATACGAGCAGTACTTC,TRBJ2-7,TRBV5-1,medium-sized,TRBD1
CASSPATSGSSYEQYF,TGTGCCAGCAGTCCCGCGACTAGCGGGAGCTCCTACGAGCAGTACTTC,TRBJ2-7,TRBV2,NA,TRBD2
CASSRGISYEQYF,TGTGCCAGCAGCAGGGGGATCTCCTACGAGCAGTACTTC,TRBJ2-7,TRBV12-3/TRBV12-4,few,TRBD1
CASRAGTRDRVNYCYTF,TGTGCCAGCAGAGCCGGAACCCGGGACAGGGTAAACTATTGCTACACCTTC,TRBJ1-2,TRBV6-1,NA,TRBD1
CASSVALASDTQYF,TGTGCCAGCAGCGTAGCACTAGCCTCAGATACGCAGTATTTT,TRBJ2-3,TRBV9,many,NA
CATNDPGRSSYEQYF,TGTGCCACCAATGATCCTGGGCGGAGCTCCTACGAGCAGTACTTC,TRBJ2-7,TRBV24-1,few,NA
CASRYQPASSYEQYF,TGTGCCAGCAGATATCAGCCCGCCTCCTCCTACGAGCAGTACTTC,TRBJ2-7,TRBV6-2/TRBV6-3,NA,NA
CASSQDPVSPLHF,TGCGCCAGCAGCCAAGATCCGGTCTCACCCCTCCACTTT,TRBJ1-6,TRBV4-1,NA,NA
CASSPPDRSNEKLFF,TGTGCCAGCAGCCCCCCGGACAGGTCGAACGAAAAACTGTTTTTT,TRBJ1-4,TRBV7-9,once,TRBD1
CASGLGTGMNTEAFF,TGTGCTAGTGGTTTGGGGACAGGAATGAACACTGAAGCTTTCTTT,TRBJ1-1,TRBV12-5,many,TRBD1
CASTKQGMVGTGYTF,TGTGCCAGTACCAAACAGGGTATGGTCGGGACGGGCTACACCTTC,TRBJ1-2,TRBV19,few,NA
CASTYLYGRDRSGETQYF,TGTGCCAGCACCTACTTGTACGGGCGGGACCGAAGTGGAGAGACCCAGTACTTC,TRBJ2-5,TRBV28,many,NA
CASIYASNTGELFF,TGTGCCAGTATCTACGCCTCGAACACCGGGGAGCTGTTTTTT,TRBJ2-2,TRBV19,medium-sized,NA
CASSEPGQGDNEQFF,TGCGCCAGCAGTGAACCCGGACAGGGGGACAATGAGCAGTTCTTC,TRBJ2-1,TRBV10-1,many,TRBD1
CASSSSVSYEQYF,TGCGCCAGCAGTAGTAGCGTTAGCTACGAGCAGTACTTC,TRBJ2-7,TRBV10-1,few,NA